The 4 T cell receptor beta chains listed next were all sequenced from one sample in a study of shared clonotypes between healthy human individuals. Naive CD8 cells lacked CD45RO and underwent positive selection for CCR7, leaving out terminally differentiated effector memory CD45RA+ cells. The data were produced by immunoSEQ multiplex PCR, yet TCRdb's version contains in-frame clones alone and is incomplete. The table has nearly 2 million clones, about 94% seen once; the top ten hold around 1%. The source material was naive CD8+ T cells sorted from blood. Receptors were obtained from a man aged 18 to 30 in good health.

The V and J genes are TRBV27 and TRBJ2-5; 13 nucleotides match TRBD2. The V gene end was trimmed by 4 bases and the J gene end by 2 bases; junction bases not matched to a gene: 4. The germline gives CDR1 MNHEY, CDR2 SMNVEV (reference sequence). The CDR3 covers 16 residues. The DNA for the CDR3 is TGTGCCAGCAGTTCCCGACTAGCGGGGGGACAAGAGACCCAGTACTTC. Its translation is CASSSRLAGGQETQYF.

The chain combines TRBV9 with TRBJ2-5; D gene uncertain. The CDR3 totals 14 residues. Trimming took 3 bases from V and 4 from J, leaving 13 bases between them. Germline CDR1 SGDLS, CDR2 YYNGEE. CDR3 in DNA: TGTGCCAGCAGCGCCGGGTGGAAGGGAGAGACCCAGTACTTC. As protein: CASSAGWKGETQYF.

This clone was picked up one time. The chain couples TRBV6-5 to TRBJ2-3, with 8 nucleotides matching TRBD2. In germline, CDR1 is MNHEY, CDR2 SVGAGI. This CDR3 is built from 13 residues. The junction had 5 bases not matched to a gene; V was cut back by 8 bases and J by 4 bases. CDR3 loop: CASGTSPADTQYF. Written as DNA, the CDR3 is TGTGCCAGCGGGACTAGTCCGGCAGATACGCAGTATTTT.

The chain is built from TRBV19 and TRBJ2-7; D ambiguous. This CDR3 spans 13 amino acids. V was clipped by 4 bases and J by 0 bases, with 7 bases between them. Germline CDR1 reads LNHDA; CDR2 reads SQIVND (reference sequence). CDR3 coding DNA: TGTGCCAGTAGTACCCTCAACTCCTACGAGCAGTACTTC. It is translated as CASSTLNSYEQYF.